This entry lists 8 T cell receptor beta chains sequenced from one sample in a study of blood T cell repertoires in COVID-19. Data came from immunoSEQ multiplex PCR; TCRdb stores just in-frame clones and leaves some out. Of under 350,000 clones in the sample, approximately 83% were seen once. The material sequenced was PBMCs or T cells enriched from blood (not recorded which). These receptors were collected from a woman between 40 and 50 years old with acute COVID-19.

The chain combines TRBV7-2 with TRBJ2-3; D is tentatively TRBD1 or TRBD2 (9 bases each). The germline gives CDR1 SGHTA, CDR2 FQGNSA. The CDR3 spans 17 residues. Trimming removed 4 bases from V and 11 bases from J, with 28 bases in between. This CDR3 reads CASSWGQGLAGGPGQYF. The CDR3 DNA follows: TGTGCCAGCAGCTGGGGACAGGGACTGGCGGGAGGGCCCGGGCAGTATTTT.

This chain uses TRBV4-1 with TRBJ1-2, with D unresolved. Germline CDR1 reads MGHRA; CDR2 reads YSYEKL. The CDR3 totals 14 residues. Deletions cut 0 bases from V and 5 bases from J, with 10 bases between. The CDR3: CASSQDPPGYGYTF. Written as DNA, the CDR3 is TGCGCCAGCAGCCAAGATCCTCCAGGATATGGCTACACCTTC.

The V and J genes are TRBV28 and TRBJ2-7, with D possibly being TRBD1 (5 bases). Germline values: CDR1 MDHEN, CDR2 SYDVKM. Trimming cost V 2 bases and J 0 bases, with 11 bases left between them. This CDR3 has 15 residues. CDR3 sequence reads: CASSLGAPSSYEQYF. CDR3 DNA: TGTGCCAGCAGTTTAGGGGCGCCCTCCTCCTACGAGCAGTACTTC. Using reference TRBV28 and TRBJ2-7 for the parts outside the CDR3, the full variable domain is DVKVTQSSRYLVKRTGEKVFLECVQDMDHENMFWYRQDPGLGLRLIYFSYDVKMKEKGDIPEGYSVSREKKERFSLILESASTNQTSMYLCASSLGAPSSYEQYFGPGTRLTVT.

The rearrangement links TRBV2 to TRBJ2-5; 10 nucleotides align to TRBD2. CDR3 length: 14 residues. Trimming took 3 bases from V and 5 from J; bases not matched to a gene: 3. CDR1 is SNHLY, CDR2 FYNNEI, per germline. The CDR3: CASSDTSGTETQYF. The CDR3 DNA is TGTGCCAGCAGTGACACTAGCGGGACGGAGACCCAGTACTTC. Supplemented by reference TRBV2 and TRBJ2-5, the full variable domain reads EPEVTQTPSHQVTQMGQEVILRCVPISNHLYFYWYRQILGQKVEFLVSFYNNEISEKSEIFDDQFSVERPDGSNFTLKIRSTKLEDSAMYFCASSDTSGTETQYFGPGTRLLVL.

CDR3 region: CASSLVVTSSNEQFF. CDR3 DNA: TGTGCCAGCAGCTTAGTTGTGACTAGCAGCAATGAGCAGTTCTTC. The chain links TRBV7-2 to TRBJ2-1; 7 positions match TRBD2. The CDR3 is 15 residues long. The germline V gene has CDR1 SGHTA and CDR2 FQGNSA. The J segment lost 6 bases and the V segment lost 1 base, leaving 6 bases of the junction unmatched.

This sequence joins TRBV7-2 and TRBJ2-1; 7 bases line up with TRBD2. The CDR3 is 16 amino acids. The trim removed 0 bases at V and 9 bases at J, leaving 11 bases unmatched. The germline V gene encodes CDR1 SGHTA and CDR2 FQGNSA. This CDR3 is CASSLAGVSSGREQFF. In nucleotides, the CDR3 is TGTGCCAGCAGCTTAGCGGGGGTGTCTAGCGGCCGTGAGCAGTTCTTC.

The rearrangement links TRBV27 to TRBJ2-2; no firm D call. The CDR3 extends over 15 amino acids. Trimming shortened V by 1 base and J by 4 bases, and 10 bases separated the two germline ends. Germline assignment: CDR1 MNHEY and CDR2 SMNVEV (reference sequence). CDR3 sequence: CASSLLVVGTGELFF. In DNA, the CDR3 is TGTGCCAGCAGTTTATTGGTTGTCGGCACCGGGGAGCTGTTTTTT.

V usage is TRBV7-2 and J usage is TRBJ1-2, with 8 bases identical to TRBD1. Germline CDR1 SGHTA, CDR2 FQGNSA. V lost 4 bases and J lost 5; bases outside the gene matches: 6. The CDR3 totals 14 residues. DNA of the CDR3: TGTGCCAGCAGCTCCGCCGGGACAGGATATGGCTACACCTTC. This codes for CASSSAGTGYGYTF. The variable domain in full, completed from reference TRBV7-2 and TRBJ1-2, reads GAGVSQSPSNKVTEKGKDVELRCDPISGHTALYWYRQSLGQGLEFLIYFQGNSAPDKSGLPSDRFSAERTGGSVSTLTIQRTQQEDSAVYLCASSSAGTGYGYTFGSGTRLTVV.